The 32 T cell receptor beta chains below all came from one sample that was sequenced in a study of T cell clones after liver transplantation. The assay was immunoSEQ multiplex PCR, and TCRdb's table has in-frame clones only and misses some. This table has approximately 100,000 clones, 82% appearing once. Sequences were derived from CD4+ T cells from blood, sampled before liver transplant. These receptors were collected from a human donor who received a liver transplant.

The chain has TRBV5-1 and TRBJ1-6, with 8 bases lining up with TRBD1. Germline lookup yields CDR1 SGHRS and CDR2 YFSETQ. CDR3 size: 15 residues. The J segment lost 14 bases and the V segment lost 3 bases, leaving 13 bases of the junction unmatched. The CDR3 sequence: CASSSFGQGQKSLHF. As DNA, the CDR3 is TGCGCCAGCAGCTCTTTCGGACAGGGACAGAAGTCCCTCCACTTT.

The chain joins TRBV6-1 to TRBJ2-5, with 14 positions matching TRBD2. The germline V gene has CDR1 MNHNS and CDR2 SASEGT. V was clipped by 4 bases and J by 2 bases; unmatched bases: 9. This CDR3 is 18 amino acids long. The DNA for the CDR3 is TGTGCCAGCAGTGGGTCCGGGACTAGCGGGAGTAGGCAAGAGACCCAGTACTTC. Encoded protein: CASSGSGTSGSRQETQYF.

The chain combines TRBV4-1 with TRBJ2-3, with a weak D call TRBD1 (5 bases). CDR3 length equals 16 residues. Germline V gene lookup returns CDR1 MGHRA and CDR2 YSYEKL. V was pared by 1 base and J by 2 bases, with 13 bases between. Here the CDR3 DNA reads TGCGCCAGCAGCCAAGCTTCCGACGGACACACAGATACGCAGTATTTT. Protein sequence: CASSQASDGHTDTQYF.

The chain is built from TRBV19 and TRBJ2-5, with D possibly being TRBD2 (5 bases). Germline loops: CDR1 LNHDA, CDR2 SQIVND (reference sequence). The CDR3 spans 15 residues. V shed 3 bases and J shed 0 bases, with 11 bases lying between them. Written as DNA, the CDR3 is TGTGCCAGTAGTATTGCTAGCTGGTACCAAGAGACCCAGTACTTC. It is translated as CASSIASWYQETQYF. The variable domain in full, with the rest retrieved from reference TRBV19 and TRBJ2-5, is DGGITQSPKYLFRKEGQNVTLSCEQNLNHDAMYWYRQDPGQGLRLIYYSQIVNDFQKGDIAEGYSVSREKKESFPLTVTSAQKNPTAFYLCASSIASWYQETQYFGPGTRLLVL.

V and J are TRBV7-2 and TRBJ2-5; 9 bases are a match to TRBD1. This CDR3 contains 15 residues. The V segment lost 5 bases and the J segment 5 bases; nucleotides outside the gene matches: 9. Germline values: CDR1 SGHTA, CDR2 FQGNSA. The CDR3 sequence is CASSKGTGSLETQYF. The CDR3 nucleotides are TGTGCCAGCAGCAAAGGGACAGGGAGTCTCGAGACCCAGTACTTC.

This chain links TRBV5-6 with TRBJ2-7; TRBD1 matches 7 bases. CDR3 length equals 15 residues. Trimming took 4 bases from V and 2 from J; bases not matched to a gene: 9. Germline V gene data show CDR1 as SGHDT and CDR2 as YYEEEE. The CDR3 sequence is CASSLLGTAPYEQYF. CDR3 sequence (DNA): TGTGCCAGCAGCCTCCTAGGGACAGCGCCCTACGAGCAGTACTTC.

The genes are TRBV7-3 and TRBJ2-1, with 14 positions matching TRBD2. This CDR3 is 15 amino acids long. Germline CDR1 and CDR2: SGHTA and FQGTGA. V lost 3 bases and J lost 7; bases outside the gene matches: 2. The CDR3 region has the DNA TGTGCCAGCAGCTTGGGACTAGCGGGGGTGAATGAGCAGTTCTTC. Amino acids: CASSLGLAGVNEQFF. Full variable domain (rest looked up from reference TRBV7-3 and TRBJ2-1): GAGVSQTPSNKVTEKGKYVELRCDPISGHTALYWYRQSLGQGPEFLIYFQGTGAADDSGLPNDRFFAVRPEGSVSTLKIQRTERGDSAVYLCASSLGLAGVNEQFFGPGTRLTVL.

The V and J genes are TRBV11-3 and TRBJ2-2; D uncertain. Germline CDR1 reads SGHNT; CDR2 reads YENEEA. The V end lost 1 base, the J end lost 3 bases, and 6 bases lay between the germline ends. This CDR3 spans 14 amino acids. CDR3 amino acids: CASSLGLDTGELFF. The DNA for the CDR3 is TGTGCCAGCAGCTTAGGGCTGGACACCGGGGAGCTGTTTTTT. The full variable domain, in which reference TRBV11-3 and TRBJ2-2 provide the parts outside the CDR3, is EAGVVQSPRYKIIEKKQPVAFWCNPISGHNTLYWYLQNLGQGPELLIRYENEEAVDDSQLPKDRFSAERLKGVDSTLKIQPAELGDSAVYLCASSLGLDTGELFFGEGSRLTVL.

CDR3 in DNA: TGTGCCAGTAGTGCGGGAGGTCTAGCGACTAGCACAGATACGCAGTATTTT. Translated, it gives CASSAGGLATSTDTQYF. The rearrangement uses TRBV19 and TRBJ2-3, with TRBD2 identical over 8 bases. The CDR3 spans 17 residues. V dropped 5 bases and J dropped 0; count of bases not matched to a gene: 10. Germline V gene data show CDR1 as LNHDA and CDR2 as SQIVND (reference sequence).

This clone was detected ten times or more. The gene calls are TRBV19 and TRBJ1-1, with a tentative D call TRBD1 (5 bases). Germline-derived CDR1 and CDR2 are LNHDA and SQIVND (reference sequence). CDR3 size: 15 residues. Between the trimmed V and J ends, which lost 3 bases and 4 bases, there was a span of 15 bases. For the CDR3, the DNA is TGTGCCAGTAGTATTTCCGGGGCCGCGTCCACTGAAGCTTTCTTT. Its translation is CASSISGAASTEAFF.

This clone turned up a few times. This chain joins TRBV7-9 and TRBJ2-7, with D maybe TRBD1 (6 bases). Germline loops: CDR1 SEHNR, CDR2 FQNEAQ (reference sequence). V was shortened by 2 bases and J by 0 bases, with 17 bases between the two germline ends. This CDR3 comprises 17 residues. The DNA for the CDR3 is TGTGCCAGCAGCTTACTGGGACACAAGAGGAGCTCCTACGAGCAGTACTTC. This codes for CASSLLGHKRSSYEQYF. Complete variable domain (other parts from reference TRBV7-9 and TRBJ2-7): DTGVSQNPRHKITKRGQNVTFRCDPISEHNRLYWYRQTLGQGPEFLTYFQNEAQLEKSRLLSDRFSAERPKGSFSTLEIQRTEQGDSAMYLCASSLLGHKRSSYEQYFGPGTRLTVT.

The chain uses TRBV9 and TRBJ2-1; D is undetermined. CDR1 and CDR2 from the germline V gene are SGDLS and YYNGEE. This CDR3 has 12 residues. V was trimmed by 3 bases and J by 12 bases, leaving 13 bases between them. The chain's CDR3 is CASSGSFGSQFF. CDR3 DNA sequence: TGTGCCAGCAGCGGCTCCTTTGGGTCGCAGTTCTTC.

This chain links TRBV19 with TRBJ1-1, with 11 positions matching TRBD1. This CDR3 comprises 16 residues. Trimming at V came to 7 bases and at J to 4 bases, leaving 11 bases not matched to a gene. The germline gives CDR1 LNHDA, CDR2 SQIVND (reference sequence). The CDR3 reads CASKGGQGALGTEAFF. Here the CDR3 DNA reads TGTGCCAGTAAGGGAGGACAGGGGGCGTTGGGCACTGAAGCTTTCTTT.

The chain has TRBV18 and TRBJ1-5; unclear D gene. The CDR3 runs to 13 residues. CDR1 and CDR2 (germline): KGHSH, LQKENI. V was pared by 2 bases and J by 5 bases, with 7 bases between. The CDR3 bases are TGTGCCAGCTCACCAACAGCAGATCAGCCCCAGCATTTT. It translates to CASSPTADQPQHF.

The rearrangement joins TRBV9 to TRBJ1-3; D might be TRBD1 (5 bases). The CDR3 runs 16 residues. Germline V gene lookup returns CDR1 SGDLS and CDR2 YYNGEE. V dropped 0 bases and J dropped 0 bases, with 10 bases sitting between them. The CDR3 DNA sequence: TGTGCCAGCAGCGTAGGGGGCCGACGCTCTGGAAACACCATATATTTT. It yields the protein CASSVGGRRSGNTIYF. Full variable domain (missing parts from reference TRBV9 and TRBJ1-3): DSGVTQTPKHLITATGQRVTLRCSPRSGDLSVYWYQQSLDQGLQFLIQYYNGEERAKGNILERFSAQQFPDLHSELNLSSLELGDSALYFCASSVGGRRSGNTIYFGEGSWLTVV.

The chain couples TRBV19 to TRBJ1-1; D might be TRBD1 (6 bases). The CDR3 is 14 amino acids. Germline V lookup: CDR1 LNHDA, CDR2 SQIVND (reference sequence). The V end lost 6 bases, the J end lost 1 base, and 12 bases lay between the germline ends. DNA for the CDR3: TGTGCCAGTAGGGAACAGGGAGGGAACACTGAAGCTTTCTTT. Translation: CASREQGGNTEAFF. The full variable domain, its missing parts supplied by reference TRBV19 and TRBJ1-1, is DGGITQSPKYLFRKEGQNVTLSCEQNLNHDAMYWYRQDPGQGLRLIYYSQIVNDFQKGDIAEGYSVSREKKESFPLTVTSAQKNPTAFYLCASREQGGNTEAFFGQGTRLTVV.

With respect to this clone: Other DNA sequences in this specimen translate into the identical CDR3. This rearrangement joins TRBV6-5 to TRBJ1-5; D is possibly TRBD1 (5 bases). Trimming cost V 3 bases and J 1 base, with 7 bases left between them. The CDR3 sequence is 14 residues long. The germline V gene encodes CDR1 MNHEY and CDR2 SVGAGI. This CDR3 is CASSYGGSNQPQHF. The CDR3 DNA sequence: TGTGCCAGCAGTTATGGGGGGAGCAATCAGCCCCAGCATTTT.

The gene calls are TRBV30 and TRBJ1-5; 7 nucleotides agree with TRBD1. The V segment lost 3 bases and the J segment 1 base; nucleotides outside the gene matches: 9. CDR1 is GTSNPN, CDR2 SVGIG, per germline (reference sequence). This CDR3 spans 16 amino acids. The CDR3 spells CAWRRQGGMSNQPQHF. Here the CDR3 DNA reads TGTGCCTGGAGAAGACAGGGCGGGATGAGCAATCAGCCCCAGCATTTT.

The V gene is TRBV5-1, the J gene TRBJ2-6; tentative D call: TRBD1 (5 bases). Trimming took 2 bases from V and 1 from J, leaving 7 bases between them. The CDR3 sequence is 15 residues long. Germline values: CDR1 SGHRS, CDR2 YFSETQ. The CDR3, as DNA: TGCGCCAGCAGCTTCAGGGAATCTGGGGCCAACGTCCTGACTTTC. Translating it yields CASSFRESGANVLTF.

J is TRBJ1-5 and V is TRBV27; no clear D gene. The CDR3 extends over 17 amino acids. Trimming stripped 5 bases from V and 0 bases from J, with 17 bases between. Germline V gene data show CDR1 as MNHEY and CDR2 as SMNVEV (reference sequence). CDR3 nucleotides: TGTGCCAGCAGTCCCGGTTGGGGTCGGCATAGCAATCAGCCCCAGCATTTT. Protein product: CASSPGWGRHSNQPQHF.

The rearrangement links TRBV11-2 to TRBJ2-2, with 10 bases that match TRBD1. Germline-derived CDR1 and CDR2 are SGHAT and FQNNGV. CDR3 length equals 16 residues. V trimming: 5 bases; J trimming: 4 bases; junction bases outside the gene matches: 7. For the CDR3, the DNA is TGTGCCAGCAGCCGCGTGGGACAGGGGATCACCGGGGAGCTGTTTTTT. Translation: CASSRVGQGITGELFF. Based on the CDR3 plus reference TRBV11-2 and TRBJ2-2, the full variable domain is EAGVAQSPRYKIIEKRQSVAFWCNPISGHATLYWYQQILGQGPKLLIQFQNNGVVDDSQLPKDRFSAERLKGVDSTLKIQPAKLEDSAVYLCASSRVGQGITGELFFGEGSRLTVL.

The CDR3 is CATSAEGNTEAFF. The CDR3 DNA is TGCGCCACCAGTGCCGAGGGGAACACTGAAGCTTTCTTT. V usage is TRBV5-1 and J usage is TRBJ1-1; D gene unclear. V lost 9 bases, J lost 1 base, and 13 bases lay in between. The length of the CDR3 is 13 residues. Germline CDR1 and CDR2: SGHRS and YFSETQ.

The CDR3 region is CASRRDRSSYEQYF. Written as DNA, the CDR3 is TGTGCCAGTCGCCGGGACAGGAGTTCCTACGAGCAGTACTTC. The genes are TRBV19 and TRBJ2-7; 8 bases are shared with TRBD1. From germline, CDR1 is LNHDA and CDR2 SQIVND (reference sequence). The ends lost 8 bases at V and 1 base at J; junction bases unmatched: 7. This CDR3 comprises 14 residues.

Remarks on this clone: Within the sample, other DNA sequences also encode this same CDR3. V and J are TRBV7-2 and TRBJ2-3; 7 nucleotides align to TRBD2. This CDR3 comprises 12 residues. V gave up 6 bases and J gave up 4 bases; unmatched junction bases: 1. Germline V gene data show CDR1 as SGHTA and CDR2 as FQGNSA. CDR3 protein: CASSRGADTQYF. CDR3 sequence (DNA): TGTGCCAGCAGTCGGGGGGCAGATACGCAGTATTTT.

V and J are TRBV19 and TRBJ1-1; TRBD1 is a possible D gene (5 bases). Germline V gene lookup returns CDR1 LNHDA and CDR2 SQIVND (reference sequence). V lost 7 bases and J 5 bases, leaving 20 bases between the germline ends. The CDR3 has 15 amino acids. The CDR3 DNA follows: TGTGCCAGTACGGGGGGTTCTCGAGGGAATACTGAAGCTTTCTTT. This sequence encodes CASTGGSRGNTEAFF.

This clone is a singleton in its sample. The rearrangement joins TRBV5-4 to TRBJ1-3; D gene ambiguous. The ends were cut back, 2 bases at V and 2 bases at J, with 8 bases in the middle. The CDR3 is 14 amino acids. Germline V CDR1 and CDR2: SGHNT, YYREEE (reference sequence). The CDR3 sequence is CASSFMETGNTIYF. In DNA form, the CDR3 reads TGTGCCAGCAGCTTTATGGAGACTGGAAACACCATATATTTT.

This clone was counted a single time. The gene calls are TRBV27 and TRBJ2-1; 7 positions agree with TRBD2. V was pared by 5 bases and J by 4 bases, with 11 bases of the junction left unmatched. The CDR3 loop spans 16 amino acids. CDR1 and CDR2 (germline): MNHEY, SMNVEV (reference sequence). CDR3 in DNA: TGTGCCAGCAGTCGTGGGGCTAGCGGCGGGTACAATGAGCAGTTCTTC. Protein product: CASSRGASGGYNEQFF.

The chain is built from TRBV6-1 and TRBJ1-5; D unresolved. Germline assignment: CDR1 MNHNS and CDR2 SASEGT. V was trimmed by 2 bases and J by 6 bases, leaving 11 bases between them. The CDR3 is 14 amino acids. The chain's CDR3 is CASSERPGGQPQHF. Here the CDR3 DNA reads TGTGCCAGCAGTGAACGGCCGGGTGGTCAGCCCCAGCATTTT.

The chain couples TRBV18 to TRBJ1-1; 7 positions match TRBD1. The J segment lost 4 bases and the V segment lost 1 base, leaving 3 bases of the junction unmatched. The CDR3 totals 14 residues. The V gene's germline CDR1 is KGHSH and CDR2 LQKENI. CDR3 residues: CASSPRQGGTEAFF. CDR3 DNA: TGTGCCAGCTCACCACGACAGGGAGGCACTGAAGCTTTCTTT.

The chain links TRBV5-1 to TRBJ1-1, with D perhaps TRBD1 (6 bases). Germline lookup yields CDR1 SGHRS and CDR2 YFSETQ. V dropped 4 bases and J dropped 1 base, with 14 bases sitting between them. CDR3 size: 15 residues. As DNA, the CDR3 is TGCGCCAGCAGCACACAGGGTGATCGGAACACTGAAGCTTTCTTT. Amino acids: CASSTQGDRNTEAFF.

The chain is built from TRBV5-6 and TRBJ1-2, with 7 bases identical to TRBD1. Looked up from germline, CDR1 is SGHDT and CDR2 is YYEEEE. The CDR3 covers 15 residues. V was clipped by 0 bases and J by 1 base; unmatched bases: 3. CDR3 sequence reads: CASSLAGGLNYGYTF. CDR3 coding DNA: TGTGCCAGCAGCTTGGCAGGGGGTCTTAACTATGGCTACACCTTC.

The J gene is TRBJ1-5, the V gene TRBV6-1; the D is unclear. The CDR3 has 15 amino acids. V gave up 1 base and J gave up 2 bases, with 9 bases separating them. Looked up from germline, CDR1 is MNHNS and CDR2 is SASEGT. The CDR3 coding sequence is TGTGCCAGCAGTGAAGATCGGGTTGGCAATCAGCCCCAGCATTTT. Protein product: CASSEDRVGNQPQHF.